Below are 19 T cell receptor beta chains sequenced from a single sample in a study of blood T cell repertoires in COVID-19. Sequencing used immunoSEQ multiplex PCR; TCRdb keeps in-frame clones, though not all of them. This table holds some 38,000 clones, 65% to 85% found once. Sample: peripheral blood. These receptors all stem from a man in his sixties in a cohort sampled during active COVID-19.

CDR3 DNA: TGTGCCAGCCCTAGGTCCACAAGGGGGTCCTACGAGCAGTACTTC. The encoded protein is CASPRSTRGSYEQYF. The chain carries TRBV2 and TRBJ2-7; a weak D match, TRBD1 (6 bases). The length of the CDR3 is 15 residues. The V end lost 8 bases, the J end lost 1 base, and 18 bases lay between the germline ends. CDR1 is SNHLY, CDR2 FYNNEI, per germline. Variable domain in full (rest from reference TRBV2 and TRBJ2-7): EPEVTQTPSHQVTQMGQEVILRCVPISNHLYFYWYRQILGQKVEFLVSFYNNEISEKSEIFDDQFSVERPDGSNFTLKIRSTKLEDSAMYFCASPRSTRGSYEQYFGPGTRLTVT.

This sequence joins TRBV9 and TRBJ1-3; no clear D gene. Germline assignment: CDR1 SGDLS and CDR2 YYNGEE. The CDR3 is 16 residues long. The V gene lost 2 bases and the J gene lost 0 bases, with 12 bases spanning the gap. CDR3 residues: CASSVASGFSGNTIYF. CDR3 DNA: TGTGCCAGCAGCGTCGCCTCAGGCTTCTCTGGAAACACCATATATTTT.

This chain links TRBV18 with TRBJ1-6, with 10 bases aligning to TRBD1. Losses at the gene ends were 4 bases for V and 4 bases for J; bases not matched to a gene: 1. The germline V gene has CDR1 KGHSH and CDR2 LQKENI. This CDR3 contains 15 residues. CDR3 in DNA: TGTGCCAGCTCACAGGGACAGGGGTATAATTCACCCCTCCACTTT. Protein product: CASSQGQGYNSPLHF.

The chain links TRBV7-9 to TRBJ2-3; no firm D call. The CDR3 runs 12 residues. Germline CDR1 is SEHNR and CDR2 is FQNEAQ (reference sequence). V was shortened by 3 bases and J by 6 bases, with 7 bases between the two germline ends. The CDR3 DNA sequence: TGTGCCAGCAGCTTCCACGGGGATACGCAGTATTTT. Protein: CASSFHGDTQYF.

This clone has only a few counts. This sequence joins TRBV27 and TRBJ1-1; 7 nucleotides agree with TRBD1. In germline, CDR1 is MNHEY, CDR2 SMNVEV (reference sequence). CDR3 length: 15 residues. V lost 4 bases and J lost 5; bases outside the gene matches: 10. The DNA of the CDR3 is TGTGCCAGCAGTTCCAGACAGGGTAGGGGAACTGAAGCTTTCTTT. Translating it yields CASSSRQGRGTEAFF.

The chain recombines TRBV5-4 with TRBJ1-1; D is unclear. The CDR3 has 14 residues. Germline CDR1 and CDR2: SGHNT and YYREEE (reference sequence). The V end lost 4 bases, the J end lost 0 bases, and 10 bases lay between the germline ends. The CDR3 spells CASSPSSMNTEAFF. The CDR3 region has the DNA TGTGCCAGCAGCCCGTCTAGTATGAACACTGAAGCTTTCTTT.

The V call is TRBV5-1, the J call TRBJ2-6; 7 bases map to TRBD1. CDR1 SGHRS and CDR2 YFSETQ come from the germline V gene. Trimming took 5 bases from V and 2 from J; bases not matched to a gene: 4. CDR3 length: 15 amino acids. CDR3 nucleotide sequence: TGCGCCAGCAGTGATGACAGGGCTGGGGCCAACGTCCTGACTTTC. It is translated as CASSDDRAGANVLTF. Variable domain in full (rest from reference TRBV5-1 and TRBJ2-6): KAGVTQTPRYLIKTRGQQVTLSCSPISGHRSVSWYQQTPGQGLQFLFEYFSETQRNKGNFPGRFSGRQFSNSRSEMNVSTLELGDSALYLCASSDDRAGANVLTFGAGSRLTVL.

The rearrangement uses TRBV28 and TRBJ1-4; a possible D gene is TRBD1 (5 bases). Trimming removed 3 bases from V and 8 bases from J, with 16 bases in between. The germline V gene has CDR1 MDHEN and CDR2 SYDVKM. This CDR3 is 15 amino acids long. The CDR3 DNA sequence: TGTGCCAGCAGTTTCTGGGCAGGGTTGGTGGAAAAACTGTTTTTT. It specifies CASSFWAGLVEKLFF.

The V call is TRBV9, the J call TRBJ2-3; D gene ambiguous. Per the germline V gene, CDR1 is SGDLS and CDR2 is YYNGEE. V lost 2 bases to trimming and J lost 2 bases, with 9 bases between them. The CDR3 runs to 14 residues. The CDR3 region is CASSVSGNTDTQYF. The CDR3 DNA sequence: TGTGCCAGCAGCGTTTCAGGAAACACAGATACGCAGTATTTT.

The rearrangement joins TRBV3-1 (or the pseudogene TRBV3-2) to TRBJ1-2; D unclear. Germline V gene lookup returns CDR1 LGHDT and CDR2 YNNKEL (reference sequence). This CDR3 is built from 15 residues. Trimming took off 3 bases at V and 0 bases at J, with 11 bases between the two ends. Here the CDR3 reads CASSQAPTANYGYTF. CDR3 DNA: TGTGCCAGCAGCCAGGCCCCGACTGCTAACTATGGCTACACCTTC.

The chain joins TRBV12-3 or TRBV12-4 to TRBJ2-7; TRBD1 is a possible D gene (5 bases). This CDR3 contains 13 residues. Trimming took off 3 bases at V and 5 bases at J, with 11 bases between the two ends. Here the CDR3 reads CASSFLGPDEQYF. The CDR3 DNA follows: TGTGCCAGCAGTTTCTTGGGGCCAGACGAGCAGTACTTC.

The genes are TRBV6-2 or TRBV6-3 and TRBJ2-1; 11 nucleotides line up with TRBD1. The CDR3 is 14 amino acids. Germline CDR1 and CDR2: MNHEY and SVGEGT. J gave up 15 bases and V 5 bases, and 12 bases lay outside the gene matches. The CDR3 reads CASSRTGGSPRLFF. In DNA, the CDR3 is TGTGCCAGCAGTAGGACAGGGGGCAGCCCTCGTCTGTTCTTC.

The DNA of the CDR3 is TGTGCCAGCAGGCCCGGTACTAATGAAAAACTGTTTTTT. This sequence encodes CASRPGTNEKLFF. The chain is built from TRBV6-5 and TRBJ1-4; D is uncertain. The germline V and J ends were trimmed by 6 bases and 2 bases, with 7 bases remaining between them. In germline, CDR1 is MNHEY, CDR2 SVGAGI. This CDR3 contains 13 residues.

V is TRBV9 and J is TRBJ2-1, with 8 bases lining up with TRBD1. Trimming took 4 bases from V and 3 from J; bases not matched to a gene: 9. The CDR3 runs to 16 residues. Germline CDR1 is SGDLS and CDR2 is YYNGEE. CDR3 bases: TGTGCCAGCAGCCCCCAAGGACAGGGCGTCTACAATGAGCAGTTCTTC. Its protein is CASSPQGQGVYNEQFF.

V usage is TRBV11-2 and J usage is TRBJ2-3, with D possibly being TRBD2 (5 bases). V was pared by 1 base and J by 4 bases, with 12 bases between. Germline assignment: CDR1 SGHAT and CDR2 FQNNGV. CDR3 size: 15 residues. CDR3 amino acids: CASSLGPERSDTQYF. The DNA of the CDR3 is TGTGCCAGCAGCTTAGGCCCAGAGCGGTCAGATACGCAGTATTTT.

V gene TRBV4-3 combines with J gene TRBJ2-5; 9 bases agree with TRBD1. Germline V gene sequence: CDR1 LGHNA, CDR2 YSLEER. V dropped 4 bases and J dropped 5; count of bases not matched to a gene: 5. The CDR3 length is 14 residues. DNA for the CDR3: TGCGCCAGCAGCCCCGGACAGGGGCGGGAGACCCAGTACTTC. It specifies CASSPGQGRETQYF.

V and J are TRBV7-9 and TRBJ2-1; D unresolved. V was clipped by 2 bases and J by 8 bases, with 10 bases between them. The CDR3 loop spans 13 amino acids. Germline assignment: CDR1 SEHNR and CDR2 FQNEAQ (reference sequence). This chain's CDR3 is CASSLNFAYEQFF. The CDR3 coding sequence is TGTGCCAGCAGCTTAAACTTTGCTTATGAGCAGTTCTTC.

The chain links TRBV5-5 to TRBJ2-1, with 13 bases fitting TRBD2. This CDR3 comprises 17 residues. The germline V gene has CDR1 SGHKS and CDR2 YYEKEE (reference sequence). After removal of 0 bases from V and 7 bases from J, the junction contained 7 bases not matched to a gene. The DNA for the CDR3 is TGTGCCAGCAGCTTGGCCTATCGGACTAGCGGGAGTAATGAGCAGTTCTTC. Residues: CASSLAYRTSGSNEQFF. The variable domain in full, completed from reference TRBV5-5 and TRBJ2-1, reads DAGVTQSPTHLIKTRGQQVTLRCSPISGHKSVSWYQQVLGQGPQFIFQYYEKEERGRGNFPDRFSARQFPNYSSELNVNALLLGDSALYLCASSLAYRTSGSNEQFFGPGTRLTVL.

V is TRBV4-2 and J is TRBJ2-1, with 8 nucleotides matching TRBD2. CDR3 size: 16 residues. Unmatched junction bases numbered 8, after V lost 1 base and J lost 6 bases. Per germline, CDR1 LGHNA and CDR2 YNFKEQ. The CDR3 coding sequence is TGTGCCAGCAGCCAAGCCGCGGGGGGAAAGCGCAATGAGCAGTTCTTC. Protein: CASSQAAGGKRNEQFF.